This T cell receptor beta chain appears in the sequencing data of a study of PD-1 blockade in classical Hodgkin lymphoma. General study findings and limits: Researchers reported that CD4+ TCR diversity, though not CD8+, rose significantly by C4D1.

Worth noting for this clone: The antigen is not known.

Time point specified: cycle 4 day 1 (C4D1), after 6 weeks of nivolumab. All patients experienced relapse after autologous stem cell transplantation, and brentuximab vedotin exposure was variable. Per germline, CDR1 MGHRA and CDR2 YSYEKL. Trimming cost V 2 bases and J 2 bases, with 12 bases left between them. The CDR3 covers 15 residues. The data were produced by immunoSEQ multiplex PCR, yet TCRdb's version contains in-frame clones alone and is incomplete. The sample has 100,000 to 120,000 clones, approximately 89% seen once. This sequence was found in a human donor with classical Hodgkin lymphoma. This rearrangement joins TRBV4-1 to TRBJ2-5; D not resolved. Sample: peripheral blood mononuclear cells (PBMCs), taken before the fourth cycle of nivolumab. In DNA, the CDR3 is TGCGCCAGCAGCCAATCGGAACTCGAACAAGAGACCCAGTACTTC. Translated, it gives CASSQSELEQETQYF.